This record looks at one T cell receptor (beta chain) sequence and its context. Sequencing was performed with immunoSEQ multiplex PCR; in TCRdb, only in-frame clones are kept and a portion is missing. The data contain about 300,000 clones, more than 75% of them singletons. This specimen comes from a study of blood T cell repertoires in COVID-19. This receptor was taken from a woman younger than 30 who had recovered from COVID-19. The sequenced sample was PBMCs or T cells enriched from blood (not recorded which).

CDR3 sequence reads: CASSQTGGTYNSPLHF. CDR3 DNA: TGCGCCAGCAGCCAGACAGGGGGCACCTATAATTCACCCCTCCACTTT. J is TRBJ1-6 and V is TRBV5-1; 10 bases line up with TRBD1. The length of the CDR3 is 16 residues. Trimming removed 4 bases from V and 2 bases from J; junction bases left unmatched: 3. Germline CDR1 and CDR2: SGHRS and YFSETQ.